This is a list of T cell receptor beta chains from one sample in a study of cytomegalovirus exposure and HLA in healthy donors. The repertoire was sequenced with immunoSEQ multiplex PCR; TCRdb's copy has only in-frame clones and lacks some. In total, the table holds more than 200,000 clones. Sequenced sample: PBMCs. The source is a woman aged 25 to 39 in good health and CMV-seropositive. Both conserved end residues are trimmed from each CDR3. The order of the fields is V gene, J gene, CDR3 length, CDR3 protein.

>TRBV2|TRBJ1-2|16
ASSNSGDWDRRGPGYT
>TRBV2|TRBJ2-2|10
ASRDKERELF
>TRBV27|TRBJ2-7|14
ASSHLGSGRDYEQY
>TRBV5-6|TRBJ1-1|11
ASSLSGGDEAF
>TRBV19|TRBJ2-1|13
ASSIGGSRWNEQF
>TRBV5-6|TRBJ1-1|12
ASSSWTENTEAF
>TRBV6-5|TRBJ1-3|12
ASSREYSGNTIY
>TRBV4-3|TRBJ2-3|11
ASSQVTADTQY
>TRBV6-6|TRBJ2-1|14
ASSYPLGTGGNEQF
>TRBV11-2|TRBJ2-7|10
ASSLDRYEQY
>TRBV14|TRBJ2-7|13
ASSQVLRGVNEQY
>TRBV19|TRBJ1-2|13
ASSGPGQGDYGYT
>TRBV5-1|TRBJ2-5|16
ASSLFPGTSGGSETQY
>TRBV7-9|TRBJ1-5|15
ASSLGAGDYSNQPQH
>TRBV30|TRBJ2-1|13
AWRWDRTQRNEQF
>TRBV4-3|TRBJ1-2|13
ASSQDRVQGVGYT
>TRBV5-4|TRBJ1-6|10
ASSLDTSPLH
>TRBV7-9|TRBJ2-3|14
ASSWPRAGATDTQY
>TRBV30|TRBJ1-6|11
AWRNREGSPLH
>TRBV7-2|TRBJ2-2|16
ASSPRRRTSGNTGELF
>TRBV6-6|TRBJ1-2|10
ATGTDNYGYT
>TRBV6-4|TRBJ2-7|11
ASSDSPRSEQY
>TRBV10-3|TRBJ2-2|16
AISVDLAGVLGTGELF
>TRBV27|TRBJ2-1|14
ASSITSDPTYNEQF
>TRBV19|TRBJ1-5|12
ASMRTDFVEPQH
>TRBV5-1|TRBJ2-1|14
ASNLGLAASYNEQF
>TRBV10-3|TRBJ2-1|14
AISDPRENGIDEQF
>TRBV18|TRBJ1-3|17
ASSPVPITGNSPGNTIY
>TRBV27|TRBJ2-7|13
ASSLQSGSYREQY
>TRBV29-1|TRBJ2-1|13
SVEGGVRSYNEQF
>TRBV5-1|TRBJ2-2|12
ASSLRLVSGELF
>TRBV5-6|TRBJ1-1|12
ASSWTGTEYVSF
>TRBV18|TRBJ2-1|13
ASSPGLGLRDEQF
>TRBV6-5|TRBJ2-1|14
ASSSERGQGNNEQF
>TRBV28|TRBJ2-7|12
ASSLLGILYEQY
>TRBV11-2|TRBJ1-3|14
ASSLATVYSGNTIY
>TRBV10-3|TRBJ1-1|11
AISGRLDTEAF
>TRBV28|TRBJ2-1|14
ASLALGREAYNEQF
>TRBV9|TRBJ2-7|13
ASSVAPGNSYEQY
>TRBV5-1|TRBJ1-6|13
ASSTDRGSNSPLH
>TRBV19|TRBJ1-2|14
ASSIEPGQGHYGYT
>TRBV5-1|TRBJ2-3|14
ASSLARQGNTDTQY